The TCR beta chain described here comes from a study of chemoradiotherapy in HPV16-positive cancers. The study's findings and limits: Candidate HPV-specific clones and E7-related TCR motifs grew in tumor during treatment.

The CDR3 has 13 amino acids. Germline V gives CDR1 SGHTA, CDR2 FQGNSA. V gave up 6 bases and J gave up 0 bases, with 8 bases separating them. The data were produced by immunoSEQ multiplex PCR, yet TCRdb's version contains in-frame clones alone and is incomplete. The data show about 25,000 clones, around 90% seen once. To note about this clone: Its antigen is as yet unknown.

V and J are TRBV7-2 and TRBJ1-1; no clear D gene. The TCR was taken from a human donor with HPV-associated anogenital cancer. The specimen comprised blood, sampled from a patient who underwent chemoradiotherapy. CDR3 protein: CASRMSVNTEAFF. The DNA of the CDR3 is TGTGCCAGCAGGATGAGTGTGAACACTGAAGCTTTCTTT.